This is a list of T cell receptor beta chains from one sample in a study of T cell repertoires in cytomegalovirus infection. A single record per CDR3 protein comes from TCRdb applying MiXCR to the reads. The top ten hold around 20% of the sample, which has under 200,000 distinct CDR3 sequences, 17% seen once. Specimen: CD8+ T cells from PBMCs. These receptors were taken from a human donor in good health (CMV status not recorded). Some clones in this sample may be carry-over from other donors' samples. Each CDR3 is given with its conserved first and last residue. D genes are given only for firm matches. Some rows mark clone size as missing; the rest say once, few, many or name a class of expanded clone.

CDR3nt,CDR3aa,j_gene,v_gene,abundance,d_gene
TGCAGCTACCTAGAGAGGGTTGGTGAGCAGTTCTTC,CSYLERVGEQFF,TRBJ2-1,TRBV29-1,.,.
TGTGCCAGCAGCTTAAGTAAGACTAGCACAGATACGCAGTATTTT,CASSLSKTSTDTQYF,TRBJ2-3,TRBV7-2,few,.
TGCAGTGCCAATGAAAGGACGGAAGAGACCCAGTACTTC,CSANERTEETQYF,TRBJ2-5,TRBV20-1,few,.
TGTGCCACCAGTGACCGGGACAGGGAAGGCAAAAACATTCAGTACTTC,CATSDRDREGKNIQYF,TRBJ2-4,TRBV24-1,.,TRBD1
TGTGCCAGCAGCCCTGGGGCTGCGGCCAACAAAAATTCACCCCTCCACTTT,CASSPGAAANKNSPLHF,TRBJ1-6,TRBV12-3/TRBV12-4,.,.
TGTGCCAGCAGCTTAGCTTGGCACAATGGGGAAAAACTGTTTTTT,CASSLAWHNGEKLFF,TRBJ1-4,TRBV7-8,.,.
TGTGCCAGCAGTTTAGGACGACGGATAGACATTCAGTACTTC,CASSLGRRIDIQYF,TRBJ2-4,TRBV27,.,.
TGTGCCACCCTGGGGAGCGGGGGATACGAGCAGTACTTC,CATLGSGGYEQYF,TRBJ2-7,TRBV6-5,.,TRBD2
TGTGCCAGCAGTTTATCGGGAGGGAATGAGCAGTTCTTC,CASSLSGGNEQFF,TRBJ2-1,TRBV7-9,few,TRBD2
TGCGCCAGCAGCTCGGACGGACAGGTACCAGGTGAGCAGTTCTTC,CASSSDGQVPGEQFF,TRBJ2-1,TRBV5-1,.,TRBD1
TGTGCCAGCAGCCCGGGGGGGGCCTACGAGCAGTACTTC,CASSPGGAYEQYF,TRBJ2-7,TRBV7-6,few,TRBD2
TGTGCCAGCAGTGAAAAAAGCGGAGTCCCTAACACCTACGAGCAGTACTTC,CASSEKSGVPNTYEQYF,TRBJ2-7,TRBV6-1,many,.
TGTGCCAGCAGCCCCAACGGGCTAGCGGGTTACTCTGGGGCCAACGTCCTGACTTTC,CASSPNGLAGYSGANVLTF,TRBJ2-6,TRBV7-2,few,TRBD2